The clone carrying this TCR beta chain was picked up a small number of times. Its antigen is not known. The sample comes from a study of beta chain features in type 1 diabetes. Overall study context: When patients were set against healthy donors, age, gender and cell yields were similar.

Overall study findings and caveats: PCR may have favored shorter templates equally in patients and controls. Within each of all four CD4+ subsets, Type 1 diabetes patients had TCRB CDR3s that were moderately but significantly shorter. The naive, central memory and Treg TCRB repertoires of patients appeared to be more similar to one another than those of healthy donors.

Expressed TCRB transcripts were sequenced because the isolated RNA had all been reverse transcribed beforehand. Sequenced by immunoSEQ multiplex PCR; TCRdb stores in-frame clones only, minus some. This sample carries more than 550,000 clones, about 14% of them seen once, and the ten largest clones take 0.03% to 0.04%. Source material: naive CD4+ T cells from blood. This sequence was found in a man between 18 and 29 years old with type 1 diabetes.

CDR3 loop: CASSPSQGAYNEQFF. CDR3 DNA: TGTGCCAGCTCACCTTCGCAGGGGGCCTACAATGAGCAGTTCTTC. The chain couples TRBV18 to TRBJ2-1, with TRBD1 identical over 7 bases. Germline lookup yields CDR1 KGHSH and CDR2 LQKENI. CDR3 length: 15 amino acids. With 3 bases clipped from V and 2 bases from J, the junction kept 4 bases outside the gene matches. The full variable domain, with the rest looked up from reference TRBV18 and TRBJ2-1, is NAGVMQNPRHLVRRRGQEARLRCSPMKGHSHVYWYRQLPEEGLKFMVYLQKENIIDESGMPKERFSAEFPKEGPSILRIQQVVRGDSAAYFCASSPSQGAYNEQFFGPGTRLTVL.